This entry concerns a single T cell receptor (beta chain). The sample belongs to a study of blood T cell repertoires in COVID-19. Study summary: Spain, Italy and the United States supplied samples that represented acute and convalescent COVID-19. PBMCs, B-cell-depleted T cells, or T cells provided the cDNA or gDNA that made up the material.

V was clipped by 6 bases and J by 8 bases; unmatched bases: 8. Germline assignment: CDR1 SQVTM and CDR2 ANQGSEA. The CDR3 length is 14 residues. Original analysis: How many nucleated cells were present was estimated from reference gene primer amplification. Using immunoSEQ multiplex PCR, the repertoire was profiled, and TCRdb retains in-frame clones only, with some absent. The V and J calls and clone size come from that table; D and trimming were worked out from the DNA. The sample carries under 200,000 clones, 70% to 90% recorded once. This sequence was found in a man aged 40-55 years with active or convalescent COVID-19. Input material: peripheral blood. V gene TRBV29-1 combines with J gene TRBJ2-1; the match to TRBD1 covers 12 bases. The CDR3 bases are TGCAGCGTCCCCCGGGACAGGGGGCTGTATGAGCAGTTCTTC. This translates into CSVPRDRGLYEQFF.